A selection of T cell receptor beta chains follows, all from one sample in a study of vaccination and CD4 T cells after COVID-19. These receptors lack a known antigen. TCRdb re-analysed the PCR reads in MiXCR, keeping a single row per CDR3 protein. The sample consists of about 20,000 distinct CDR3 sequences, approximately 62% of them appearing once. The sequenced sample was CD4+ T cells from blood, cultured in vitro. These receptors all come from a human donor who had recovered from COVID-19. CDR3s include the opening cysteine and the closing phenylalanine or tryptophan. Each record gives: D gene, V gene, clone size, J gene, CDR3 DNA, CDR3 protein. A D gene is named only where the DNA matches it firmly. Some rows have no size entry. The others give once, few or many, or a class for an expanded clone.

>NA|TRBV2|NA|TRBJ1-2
TGTGCCACCAAACGCGAATCAGGGTCGGTCTATGGCTACACCTTC
CATKRESGSVYGYTF
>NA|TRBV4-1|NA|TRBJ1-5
TGCGCCAGCAGCCAATCACAGTCGGTCAATCAGCCCCAGCATTTT
CASSQSQSVNQPQHF
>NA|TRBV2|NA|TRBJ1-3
TGTGCCAGCAGTATACAGGGAAACACCATATATTTT
CASSIQGNTIYF
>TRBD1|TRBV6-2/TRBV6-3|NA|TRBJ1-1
TGTGCCAGCAGTTATGCTCGCGGACAGGGCCATGACACTGAAGCTTTCTTT
CASSYARGQGHDTEAFF
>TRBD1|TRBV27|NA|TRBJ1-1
TGTGCCAGCAGCCATGGGACAGGGGGCGGGGACACTGAAGCTTTCTTT
CASSHGTGGGDTEAFF
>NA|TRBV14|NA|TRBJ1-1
TGTGCCAGCAGCTACAGGAACACTGAAGCTTTCTTT
CASSYRNTEAFF
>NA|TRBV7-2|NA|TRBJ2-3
TGTGCCAGCAGCTTTTTAGTTTCGGATACGCAGTATTTT
CASSFLVSDTQYF
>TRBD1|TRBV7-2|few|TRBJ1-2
TGTGCCAGCAGCCCCGACGCAGGGGGGACTAACTATGGCTACACCTTC
CASSPDAGGTNYGYTF
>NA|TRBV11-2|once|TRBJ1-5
TGTGCCAGCAGCATGGAGGGACAGCCCCAGCATTTT
CASSMEGQPQHF
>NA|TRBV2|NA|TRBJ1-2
TGTGCCAGCAGGGACGACAGTAACTATGGCTACACCTTC
CASRDDSNYGYTF
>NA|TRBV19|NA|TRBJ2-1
TGTGCCAGTACAGGTTACAATGAGCAGTTCTTC
CASTGYNEQFF
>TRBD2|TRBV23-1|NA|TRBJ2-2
TGCGCCAGCAGGAAGGGGGCCGGGCGGGAGGGCCCCGGGGAGCTGTTTTTT
CASRKGAGREGPGELFF
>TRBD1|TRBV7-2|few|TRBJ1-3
TGTGCCAGCAGCGAGGACAGGGGGATAGGAAACACCATATATTTT
CASSEDRGIGNTIYF
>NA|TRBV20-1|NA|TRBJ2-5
TGCAGTGCTAGGGGGAGAGAGACCCAGTACTTC
CSARGRETQYF
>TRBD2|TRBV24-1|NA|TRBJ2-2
TGTGCCACCAGTGATTTATCGACTAGCGGGACGGTGAACACCGGGGAGCTGTTTTTT
CATSDLSTSGTVNTGELFF
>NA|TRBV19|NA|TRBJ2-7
TGTGCCAGTAGTATCGTCGGAGGCAAGACCTACGAGCAGTACTTC
CASSIVGGKTYEQYF
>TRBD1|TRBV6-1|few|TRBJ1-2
TGTGCCAGCAGTGGCAGGACAGGCGAGGACTACACCTTC
CASSGRTGEDYTF
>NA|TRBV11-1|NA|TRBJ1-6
TGTGCCAGCAGCTTAAACGGGGTCAATTCACCCCTCCACTTT
CASSLNGVNSPLHF
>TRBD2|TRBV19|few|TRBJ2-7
TGTGCCAGTAGTCGACTAGCGGGGGCCTACGAGCAGTACTTC
CASSRLAGAYEQYF
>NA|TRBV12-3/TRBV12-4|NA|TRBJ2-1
TGTGCCAGCAGCAATAGACGTACCCTTCAGTTCTTC
CASSNRRTLQFF
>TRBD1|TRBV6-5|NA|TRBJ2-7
TGTGCCAGCAGTTACGGGGACAGCTACGAGCAGTACTTC
CASSYGDSYEQYF
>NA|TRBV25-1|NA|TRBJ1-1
TGTGCCAGCAGTGCCGGGACTGCTAACACTGAAGCTTTCTTT
CASSAGTANTEAFF
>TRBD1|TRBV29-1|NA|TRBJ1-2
TGCAGCGTTGCAACAGGGGCTAACTATGGCTACACCTTC
CSVATGANYGYTF
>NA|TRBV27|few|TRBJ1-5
TGTGCCAGCAGTTTTGGGCGGGTCAATCAGCCCCAGCATTTT
CASSFGRVNQPQHF
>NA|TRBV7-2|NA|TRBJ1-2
TGTGCCAGCAGCTTAGGGGGGGGCGACTATGGCTACACCTTC
CASSLGGGDYGYTF
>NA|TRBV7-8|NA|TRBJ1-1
TGTGCCAGCAGCAAAGGGGACATAATGAACACTGAAGCTTTCTTT
CASSKGDIMNTEAFF
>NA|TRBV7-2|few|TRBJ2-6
TGTGCCAGCAGCTCTGGGTCCTCTGGGGCCAACGTCCTGACTTTC
CASSSGSSGANVLTF
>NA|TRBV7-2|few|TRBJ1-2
TGTGCCAGCAGCTTAGCGCTGGGGACAACCTATGGCTACACCTTC
CASSLALGTTYGYTF
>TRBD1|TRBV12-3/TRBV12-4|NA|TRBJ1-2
TGTGCCAGCAGTCCCGGACAGGGTCACTATGGCTACACCTTC
CASSPGQGHYGYTF
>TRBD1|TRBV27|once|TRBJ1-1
TGTGCCAGCAGTACCCGGACAGGCGCTAACACTGAAGCTTTCTTT
CASSTRTGANTEAFF
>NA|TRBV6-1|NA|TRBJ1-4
TGTGCCAGCAGTGAAGCAATCGGGGAAAAACTGTTTTTT
CASSEAIGEKLFF
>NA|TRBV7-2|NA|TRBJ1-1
TGTGCCAGCAGCTCGAGGGGGATGAGCACTGAAGCTTTCTTT
CASSSRGMSTEAFF
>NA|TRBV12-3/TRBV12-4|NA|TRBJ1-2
TGTGCCAGCAGTCCCGCCTATGGCTACACCTTC
CASSPAYGYTF
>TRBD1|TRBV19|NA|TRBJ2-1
TGTGCCAGTACCCGACAGGGAACGGGGAATGAGCAGTTCTTC
CASTRQGTGNEQFF
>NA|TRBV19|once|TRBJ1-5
TGTGCCAGTACCCTAGGGGAAGTCGGCAATCAGCCCCAGCATTTT
CASTLGEVGNQPQHF
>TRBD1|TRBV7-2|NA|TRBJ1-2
TGTGCCAGCAGCCCCAATACAGGGGTCTACTATGGCTACACCTTC
CASSPNTGVYYGYTF
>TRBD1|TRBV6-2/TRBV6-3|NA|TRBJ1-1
TGTGCCAGCAGTTACGGGTGGACAGGGGCCGACCTAAACACTGAAGCTTTCTTT
CASSYGWTGADLNTEAFF
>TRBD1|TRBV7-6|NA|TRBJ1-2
TGTGCCAGCAGCTCCAGGGGGGGGTATGGCTACACCTTC
CASSSRGGYGYTF
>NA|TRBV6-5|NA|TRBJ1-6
TGTGCCAGCAGTTATTCGTCAGGCTACGATTCACCCCTCCACTTT
CASSYSSGYDSPLHF
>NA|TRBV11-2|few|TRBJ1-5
TGTGCCAGCAGCTTAATAGGGGATAGCAATCAGCCCCAGCATTTT
CASSLIGDSNQPQHF
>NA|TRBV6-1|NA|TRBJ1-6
TGTGCCAGCAGCCGGGCGGGTAAAAATTCACCCCTCCACTTT
CASSRAGKNSPLHF